This TCR beta chain came from a study of cytomegalovirus exposure and HLA in healthy donors. This PCR relied on a set of 60 Vbeta primers and 13 Jbeta primers. The data were produced by immunoSEQ multiplex PCR, yet TCRdb's version contains in-frame clones alone and is incomplete. The profile shows some 130,000 clones, approximately 80% of them singletons. These donors, healthy bone marrow donors, were studied. The CDR3 contains 13 residues. V was clipped by 10 bases and J by 9 bases; unmatched bases: 11. Looked up from germline, CDR1 is MDHEN and CDR2 is SYDVKM. The gene calls are TRBV28 and TRBJ2-2; 7 bases fit TRBD2. The sequenced material came from PBMCs. The sequence came from a young man in good health and CMV-seronegative. In DNA form, the CDR3 reads TGTGCCACCAATCTAGCGGCGGTCCGGGAGCTGTTTTTT. Translation gives CATNLAAVRELFF.